These 5 T cell receptor beta chains were all obtained from the same sample, sequenced in a study of shared clonotypes between healthy human individuals. Data came from immunoSEQ multiplex PCR; TCRdb stores just in-frame clones and leaves some out. The sample contains roughly 2.5 million clones, about 92% of which appear only once. The sequenced sample consisted of naive CD4+ T cells sorted from blood. Noted subset: CD45RA+ positively selected. The receptor set was obtained from a man in his late teens or twenties in good health.

The rearrangement links TRBV9 to TRBJ2-5, with D unresolved. The V gene's germline CDR1 is SGDLS and CDR2 YYNGEE. The CDR3 length is 16 residues. V was shortened by 2 bases and J by 10 bases, with 24 bases between the two germline ends. CDR3 sequence reads: CASSVTAQAQGVVQYF. For the CDR3, the DNA is TGTGCCAGCAGCGTCACAGCGCAGGCCCAAGGTGTTGTCCAGTACTTC. The whole variable domain, filled in from reference TRBV9 and TRBJ2-5, reads DSGVTQTPKHLITATGQRVTLRCSPRSGDLSVYWYQQSLDQGLQFLIQYYNGEERAKGNILERFSAQQFPDLHSELNLSSLELGDSALYFCASSVTAQAQGVVQYFGPGTRLLVL.

The chain recombines TRBV7-9 with TRBJ2-3; the match to TRBD1 covers 7 bases. Germline V gene data show CDR1 as SEHNR and CDR2 as FQNEAQ (reference sequence). Trimming removed 5 bases from V and 4 bases from J; junction bases left unmatched: 12. The CDR3 consists of 16 residues. CDR3: CASSPTDRVGPDTQYF. The CDR3 DNA follows: TGTGCCAGCAGCCCTACCGACAGGGTGGGCCCAGATACGCAGTATTTT.

The chain employs TRBV16 and TRBJ2-7; TRBD1 aligns across 7 bases. V gave up 4 bases and J gave up 0 bases; unmatched junction bases: 21. This CDR3 spans 20 amino acids. Per germline, CDR1 KGHSY and CDR2 FQNENV. The CDR3 sequence is CASSPGKAADRHYSSYEQYF. The CDR3 DNA sequence: TGTGCCAGCAGCCCCGGAAAAGCAGCGGACAGGCACTATAGCTCCTACGAGCAGTACTTC. The whole variable domain, remainder taken from reference TRBV16 and TRBJ2-7, is GEEVAQTPKHLVRGEGQKAKLYCAPIKGHSYVFWYQQVLKNEFKFLISFQNENVFDETGMPKERFSAKCLPNSPCSLEIQATKLEDSAVYFCASSPGKAADRHYSSYEQYFGPGTRLTVT.

This clone was detected once. The chain has TRBV18 and TRBJ1-2, with a possible D match to TRBD1 (6 bases). CDR1 KGHSH and CDR2 LQKENI come from the germline V gene. The CDR3 has 13 amino acids. Deletions cut 5 bases from V and 5 bases from J, with 12 bases between. The CDR3 sequence: CASSGSTGYGYTF. Written as DNA, the CDR3 is TGTGCCAGCTCAGGGAGTACAGGGTATGGCTACACCTTC. The complete variable domain, with remaining parts taken from reference TRBV18 and TRBJ1-2, reads NAGVMQNPRHLVRRRGQEARLRCSPMKGHSHVYWYRQLPEEGLKFMVYLQKENIIDESGMPKERFSAEFPKEGPSILRIQQVVRGDSAAYFCASSGSTGYGYTFGSGTRLTVV.

V and J are TRBV19 and TRBJ1-5, with a tentative D call TRBD1 (6 bases). This CDR3 has 13 residues. Germline V CDR1 and CDR2: LNHDA, SQIVND (reference sequence). V was pared by 7 bases and J by 6 bases, with 13 bases between. CDR3 amino acids: CASTDRFGQPQHF. The CDR3 region has the DNA TGTGCCAGTACCGACAGGTTTGGTCAGCCCCAGCATTTT.